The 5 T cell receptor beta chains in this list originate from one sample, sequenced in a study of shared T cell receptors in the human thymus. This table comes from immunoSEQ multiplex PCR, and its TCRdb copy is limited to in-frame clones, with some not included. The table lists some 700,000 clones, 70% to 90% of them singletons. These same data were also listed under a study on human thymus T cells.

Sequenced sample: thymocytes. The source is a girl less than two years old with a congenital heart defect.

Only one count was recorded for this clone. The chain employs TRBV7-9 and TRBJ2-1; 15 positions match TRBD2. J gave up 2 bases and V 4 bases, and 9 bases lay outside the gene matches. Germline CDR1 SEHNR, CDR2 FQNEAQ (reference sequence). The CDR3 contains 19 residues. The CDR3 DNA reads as TGTGCCAGCAGCTCGGGACTAGCGGGGGGTTCTACTACCTACAATGAGCAGTTCTTC. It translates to CASSSGLAGGSTTYNEQFF.

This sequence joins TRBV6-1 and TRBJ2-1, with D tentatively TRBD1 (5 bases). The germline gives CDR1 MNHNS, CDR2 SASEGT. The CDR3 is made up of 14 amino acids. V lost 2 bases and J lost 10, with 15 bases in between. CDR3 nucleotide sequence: TGTGCCAGCAGTGAAATTTTTAGGGGTCGCGAGCAGTTCTTC. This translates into CASSEIFRGREQFF.

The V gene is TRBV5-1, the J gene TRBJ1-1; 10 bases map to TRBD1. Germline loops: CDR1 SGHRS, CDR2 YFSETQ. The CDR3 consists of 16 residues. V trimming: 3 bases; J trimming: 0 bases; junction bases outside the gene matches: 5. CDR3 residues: CASSSGTGDMNTEAFF. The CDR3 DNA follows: TGCGCCAGCAGCTCTGGGACAGGGGACATGAACACTGAAGCTTTCTTT.

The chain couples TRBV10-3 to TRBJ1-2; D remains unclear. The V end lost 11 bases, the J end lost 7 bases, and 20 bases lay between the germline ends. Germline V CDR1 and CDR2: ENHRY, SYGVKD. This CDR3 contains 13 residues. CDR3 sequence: CAGSGNFMGGYTF. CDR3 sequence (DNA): TGTGCCGGGTCCGGGAACTTTATGGGTGGCTACACCTTC.

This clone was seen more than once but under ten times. DNA of the CDR3: TGTGCCAGCCGGGACTCGAGGTATCACACTGAAGCTTTCTTT. Its protein product is CASRDSRYHTEAFF. The V gene is TRBV6-5, the J gene TRBJ1-1; D perhaps matches TRBD1 (5 bases). There are 14 residues in the CDR3. Germline loops: CDR1 MNHEY, CDR2 SVGAGI. V gave up 8 bases and J gave up 3 bases, with 16 bases separating them.